These T cell receptor beta chains were read from a single sample in a study of T cell changes during pregnancy in multiple sclerosis. Repertoires were generated with immunoSEQ multiplex PCR, while TCRdb's copy carries only in-frame clones and drops some. Found here are about 44,000 clones, approximately 92% of them singletons; the top ten hold under 1.5%. Sequenced: peripheral blood. These receptors were taken from a female donor with multiple sclerosis, enrolled in a pregnancy study. Each CDR3 is given with its conserved first and last residue.

TRBJ1-5,TRBV6-1,CASSEAVQGGQPQHF
TRBJ1-6,TRBV5-1,CASSSETPINSPLHF
TRBJ2-7,TRBV10-3,CAISDFSRDPYEQYF
TRBJ1-1,TRBV5-1,CASSWTPTGDTEAFF
TRBJ1-1,TRBV21-1,CASSSRRPRDTEAFF
TRBJ2-1,TRBV30,CAWSRNRDRGSGTSGRAMLYEQFF
TRBJ2-3,TRBV6-1,CASSESIRRTDTQYF
TRBJ1-1,TRBV12-5,CASGSGDRSTEAFF
TRBJ1-4,TRBV5-1,CASRSGRGRPNEKLFF
TRBJ2-7,TRBV14,CASSQDSAGRSKGEQYF
TRBJ1-5,TRBV28,CASSSRPVLAQHF
TRBJ2-3,TRBV5-4,CASSLGGLVTTDTQYF
TRBJ1-1,TRBV19,CASRTYRNTEAFF
TRBJ1-2,TRBV6-5,CASSYYRGAGYTF
TRBJ2-4,TRBV11-2,CASSSSLAKNIQYF
TRBJ2-7,TRBV7-2,CASSLSARNYEQYF
TRBJ2-4,TRBV18,CASSPRTVKNIQYF